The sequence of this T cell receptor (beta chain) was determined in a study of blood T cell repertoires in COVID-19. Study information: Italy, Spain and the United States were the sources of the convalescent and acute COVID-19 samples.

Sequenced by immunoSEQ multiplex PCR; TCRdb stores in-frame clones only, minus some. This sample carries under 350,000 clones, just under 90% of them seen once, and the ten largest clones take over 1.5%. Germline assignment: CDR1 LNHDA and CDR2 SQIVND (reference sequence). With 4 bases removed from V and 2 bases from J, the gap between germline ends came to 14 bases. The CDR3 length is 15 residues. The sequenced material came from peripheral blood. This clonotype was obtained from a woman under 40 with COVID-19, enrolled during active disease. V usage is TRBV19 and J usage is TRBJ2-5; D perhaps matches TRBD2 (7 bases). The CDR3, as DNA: TGTGCCAGTAGTAACCGCGGGGGCTTTCAAGAGACCCAGTACTTC. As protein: CASSNRGGFQETQYF. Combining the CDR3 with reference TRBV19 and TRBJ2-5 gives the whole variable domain DGGITQSPKYLFRKEGQNVTLSCEQNLNHDAMYWYRQDPGQGLRLIYYSQIVNDFQKGDIAEGYSVSREKKESFPLTVTSAQKNPTAFYLCASSNRGGFQETQYFGPGTRLLVL.